This T cell receptor (beta chain) was sequenced during a study of identifying expanded T cells in peripheral blood. The assay was immunoSEQ multiplex PCR, and TCRdb's table has in-frame clones only and misses some. The repertoire includes about 110,000 clones, approximately 90% of them detected once, and about 7.7% sits in the top ten. Regarding the study as a whole: Approximately 1.1 clones differed between technical replicates, versus about 16 and 19 over time.

The CDR3 sequence is 15 residues long. Germline V CDR1 and CDR2: SEHNR, FQNEAQ (reference sequence). As regards this clone: What it recognizes is unknown. A junction end diverges from the germline sequence, so it may reflect a read error.

The receptor was derived from a person aged 18-70 years in good health. The chain employs TRBV7-9 and TRBJ1-5; D is perhaps TRBD1 (5 bases). Sample: blood. The CDR3 DNA reads as TGCGCCAGCAGCCAAGATCCCCTAGGGACTCAGCCCCAGCATTTT. Translating it yields CASSQDPLGTQPQHF.